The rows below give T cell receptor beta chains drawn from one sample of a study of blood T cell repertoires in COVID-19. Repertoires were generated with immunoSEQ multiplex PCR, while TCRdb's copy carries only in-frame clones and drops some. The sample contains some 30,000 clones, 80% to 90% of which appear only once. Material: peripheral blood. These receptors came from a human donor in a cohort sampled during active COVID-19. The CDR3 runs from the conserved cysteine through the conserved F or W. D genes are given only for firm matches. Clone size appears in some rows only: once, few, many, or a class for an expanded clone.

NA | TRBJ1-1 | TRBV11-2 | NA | CASSFQREAFF | TGTGCCAGCAGCTTTCAGAGGGAAGCTTTCTTT
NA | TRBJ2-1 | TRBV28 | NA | CASTLYNEQFF | TGTGCCAGCACCCTTTACAATGAGCAGTTCTTC
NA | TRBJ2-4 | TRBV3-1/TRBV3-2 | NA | CASSQLAVKNIQYF | TGTGCCAGCAGCCAACTGGCAGTAAAAAACATTCAGTACTTC
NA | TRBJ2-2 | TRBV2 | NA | CASRRAFLGRLFF | TGTGCCAGCAGGCGGGCCTTTCTCGGAAGGCTGTTTTTT
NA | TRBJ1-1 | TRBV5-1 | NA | CASSLGAVNTEAFF | TGCGCCAGCAGCTTGGGGGCAGTGAACACTGAAGCTTTCTTT
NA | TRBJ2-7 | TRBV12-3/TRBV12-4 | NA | CASTLGRLGEQYF | TGTGCCAGCACCCTGGGGCGTTTGGGGGAGCAGTACTTC
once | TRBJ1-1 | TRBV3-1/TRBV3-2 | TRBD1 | CASSPRGTGGETEAFF | TGTGCCAGCAGCCCAAGAGGGACAGGGGGCGAGACTGAAGCTTTCTTT
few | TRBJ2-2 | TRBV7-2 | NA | CASSFNEIHTGELFF | TGTGCCAGCAGCTTTAATGAGATTCACACCGGGGAGCTGTTTTTT
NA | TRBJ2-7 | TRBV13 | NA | CASSSDSSSYEQYF | TGTGCCAGCAGCTCGGACAGCAGCTCCTACGAGCAGTACTTC
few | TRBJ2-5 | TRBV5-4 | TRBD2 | CASSLAGQRGETQYF | TGTGCCAGCAGCTTAGCGGGGCAGCGGGGAGAGACCCAGTACTTC
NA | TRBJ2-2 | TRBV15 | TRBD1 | CATSRDRTGTGELFF | TGTGCCACCAGCAGAGATCGGACAGGGACCGGGGAGCTGTTTTTT
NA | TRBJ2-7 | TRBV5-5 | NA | CASRWDMGEQYF | TGTGCCAGCAGGTGGGACATGGGCGAGCAGTACTTC
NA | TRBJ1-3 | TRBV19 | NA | CASIPTVGNTIYF | TGTGCCAGTATCCCGACAGTTGGAAACACCATATATTTT
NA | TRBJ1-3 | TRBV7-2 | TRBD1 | CASSDRAPSGNTIYF | TGTGCCAGCAGCGACAGGGCCCCCTCTGGAAACACCATATATTTT
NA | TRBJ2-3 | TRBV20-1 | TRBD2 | CSASERGGPDTQYF | TGCAGTGCTAGTGAGCGGGGGGGCCCAGATACGCAGTATTTT
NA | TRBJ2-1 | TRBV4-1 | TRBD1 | CASSQVKGQGGNEQFF | TGCGCCAGCAGCCAAGTGAAGGGACAGGGAGGCAATGAGCAGTTCTTC
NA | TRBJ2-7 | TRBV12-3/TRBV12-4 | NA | CASSPSGYEQYF | TGTGCCAGCAGTCCCTCGGGTTACGAGCAGTACTTC
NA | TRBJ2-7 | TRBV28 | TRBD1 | CASNTGGLSYEQYF | TGTGCCAGCAATACAGGGGGCCTCTCCTACGAGCAGTACTTC
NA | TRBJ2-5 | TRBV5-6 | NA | CASSPTGPETRYF | TGTGCCAGCAGCCCGACAGGCCCGGAGACCCGGTACTTC
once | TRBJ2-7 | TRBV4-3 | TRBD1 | CASSRDRGYEQYF | TGCGCCAGCAGCCGGGACAGGGGCTACGAGCAGTACTTC
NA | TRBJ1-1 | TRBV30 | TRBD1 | CAWSVDWGRGYTEAFF | TGTGCCTGGAGTGTAGATTGGGGCAGGGGGTACACTGAAGCTTTCTTT
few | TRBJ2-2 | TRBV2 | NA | CASSLLTGELFF | TGTGCCAGCAGCCTACTTACCGGGGAGCTGTTTTTT
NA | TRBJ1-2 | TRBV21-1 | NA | CASSKVDRGRDGYTF | TGTGCCAGCAGCAAAGTAGACAGGGGGCGCGATGGCTACACCTTC
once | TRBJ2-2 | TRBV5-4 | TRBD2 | CASSTGLAGGGELFF | TGTGCCAGCAGCACGGGACTAGCGGGGGGCGGGGAGCTGTTTTTT
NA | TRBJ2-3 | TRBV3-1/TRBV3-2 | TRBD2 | CASRAGGRRTDTQYF | TGTGCCAGCAGAGCGGGGGGGCGACGCACAGATACGCAGTATTTT
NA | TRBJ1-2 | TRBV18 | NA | CASSPQGLGGYTF | TGTGCCAGCTCACCGCAGGGGCTCGGGGGCTACACCTTC
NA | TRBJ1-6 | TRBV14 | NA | CASSRQQGTPLHF | TGTGCCAGCAGCCGCCAACAGGGTACACCCCTCCACTTT
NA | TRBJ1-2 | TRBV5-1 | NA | CASSLTLQGRGYTF | TGCGCCAGCAGCTTAACTCTGCAGGGAAGGGGCTACACCTTC
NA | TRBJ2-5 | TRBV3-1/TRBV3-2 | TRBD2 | CASSPAGSGGARETQYF | TGTGCCAGCAGCCCAGCGGGTAGCGGGGGGGCCCGGGAGACCCAGTACTTC
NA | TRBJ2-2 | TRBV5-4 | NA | CASSPPRGGTGELFF | TGTGCCAGCAGCCCGCCAAGGGGGGGCACCGGGGAGCTGTTTTTT
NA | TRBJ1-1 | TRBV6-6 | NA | CASSNGQLLNTEAFF | TGTGCCAGCAGCAACGGACAGCTGCTGAACACTGAAGCTTTCTTT
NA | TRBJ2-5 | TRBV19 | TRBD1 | CASSVTGVGWTQYF | TGTGCCAGTAGTGTGACAGGGGTCGGGTGGACCCAGTACTTC
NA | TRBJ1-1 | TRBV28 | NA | CASSPGTEGTNTEAFF | TGTGCCAGCAGTCCCGGGACTGAGGGCACGAACACTGAAGCTTTCTTT